This T cell receptor (beta chain) was sequenced during a study of T cells in Graves' hyperthyroidism and ophthalmopathy. Amplification yielded TCR beta CDR3 regions, with RNA transcripts as the source. The HTBI primer set drove a first-round RT-PCR of the TCR CDR3. TCRdb ran MiXCR on the multiplex PCR reads and lists one entry per CDR3 protein. This repertoire shows about 340,000 distinct CDR3 sequences, about 21% found once; its top ten account for over 45%. Diagnosis rested on symptoms, serum thyroxine and TRAb, thyroid ultrasound, and orbital computed tomography. Ten or more counts support this clonotype. The sample taken for sequencing was blood. The TCR originated in a woman aged 50 to 65 with Graves' hyperthyroidism.

CDR3 loop: CASSARTGLYYEQYF. CDR3 DNA: TGCGCCAGCAGCGCCCGGACAGGTTTATACTACGAGCAGTACTTC. The V and J genes are TRBV5-1 and TRBJ2-7; 7 nucleotides match TRBD1. Germline-derived CDR1 and CDR2 are SGHRS and YFSETQ. Unmatched junction bases numbered 10, after V lost 4 bases and J lost 3 bases. The CDR3 spans 15 residues.